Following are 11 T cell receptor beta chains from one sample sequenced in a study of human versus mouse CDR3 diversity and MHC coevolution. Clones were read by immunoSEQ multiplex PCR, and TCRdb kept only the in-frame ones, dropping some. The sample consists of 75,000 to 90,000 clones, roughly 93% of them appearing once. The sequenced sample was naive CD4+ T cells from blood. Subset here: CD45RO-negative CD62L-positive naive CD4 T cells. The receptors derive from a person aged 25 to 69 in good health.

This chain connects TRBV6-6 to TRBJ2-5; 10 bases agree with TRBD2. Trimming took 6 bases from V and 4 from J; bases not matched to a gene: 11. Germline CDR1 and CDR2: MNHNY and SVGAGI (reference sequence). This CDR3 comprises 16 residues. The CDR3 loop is CASSPSSGRRVETQYF. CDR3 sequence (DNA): TGTGCCAGCAGCCCTTCTAGCGGGAGACGGGTAGAGACCCAGTACTTC.

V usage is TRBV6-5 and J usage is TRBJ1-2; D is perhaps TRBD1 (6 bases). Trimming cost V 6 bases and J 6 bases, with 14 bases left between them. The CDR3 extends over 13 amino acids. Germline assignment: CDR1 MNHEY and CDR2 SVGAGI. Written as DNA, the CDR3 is TGTGCCAGCAGCAGATCAGGGGAAGATGGCTACACCTTC. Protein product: CASSRSGEDGYTF.

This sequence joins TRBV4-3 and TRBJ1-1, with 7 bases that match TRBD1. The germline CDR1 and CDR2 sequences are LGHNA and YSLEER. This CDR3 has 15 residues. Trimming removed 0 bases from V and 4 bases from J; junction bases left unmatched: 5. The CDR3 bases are TGCGCCAGCAGCCAAGATAGGGCAGGGGGCACTGAAGCTTTCTTT. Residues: CASSQDRAGGTEAFF.

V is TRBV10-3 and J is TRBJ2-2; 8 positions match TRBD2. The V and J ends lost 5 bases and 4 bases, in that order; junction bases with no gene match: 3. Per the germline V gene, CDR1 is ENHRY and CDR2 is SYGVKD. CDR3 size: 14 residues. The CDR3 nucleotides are TGTGCCATCAGTTTAGCGGGGACCACCGGGGAGCTGTTTTTT. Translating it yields CAISLAGTTGELFF.

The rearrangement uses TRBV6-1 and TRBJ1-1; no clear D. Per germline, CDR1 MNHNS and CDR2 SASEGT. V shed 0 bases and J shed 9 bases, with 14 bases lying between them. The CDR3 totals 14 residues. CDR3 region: CASSEAVAGGKAFF. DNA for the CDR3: TGTGCCAGCAGTGAAGCAGTCGCTGGAGGAAAAGCTTTCTTT.

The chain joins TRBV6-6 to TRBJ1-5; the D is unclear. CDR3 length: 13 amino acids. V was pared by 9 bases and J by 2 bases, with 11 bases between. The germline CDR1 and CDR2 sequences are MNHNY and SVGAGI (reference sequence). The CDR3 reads CASTLSGNQPQHF. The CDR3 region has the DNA TGTGCCAGTACGCTTAGCGGCAATCAGCCCCAGCATTTT.

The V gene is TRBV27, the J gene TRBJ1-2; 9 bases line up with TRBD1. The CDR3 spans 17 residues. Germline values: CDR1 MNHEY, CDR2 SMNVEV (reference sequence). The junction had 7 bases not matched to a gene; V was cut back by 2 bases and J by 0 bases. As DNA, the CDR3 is TGTGCCAGCAGTTTAATATGGGACAGGGTAACTAACTATGGCTACACCTTC. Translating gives CASSLIWDRVTNYGYTF.

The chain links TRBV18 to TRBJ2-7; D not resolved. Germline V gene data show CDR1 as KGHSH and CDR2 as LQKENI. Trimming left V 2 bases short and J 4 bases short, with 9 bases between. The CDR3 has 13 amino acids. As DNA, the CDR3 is TGTGCCAGCTCACCATCCTTAACATACGAGCAGTACTTC. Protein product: CASSPSLTYEQYF.

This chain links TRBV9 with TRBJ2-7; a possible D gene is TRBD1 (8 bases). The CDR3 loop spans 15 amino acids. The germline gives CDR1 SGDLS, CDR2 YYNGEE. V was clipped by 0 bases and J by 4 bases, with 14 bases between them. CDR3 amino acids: CASSVGTGRGYEQYF. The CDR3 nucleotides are TGTGCCAGCAGCGTAGGGACAGGGAGGGGGTACGAGCAGTACTTC.

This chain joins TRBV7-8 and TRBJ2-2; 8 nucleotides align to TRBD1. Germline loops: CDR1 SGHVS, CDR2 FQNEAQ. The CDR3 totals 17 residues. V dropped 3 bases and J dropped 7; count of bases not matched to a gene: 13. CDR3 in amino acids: CASSFLAPTGANGELFF. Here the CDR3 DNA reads TGTGCCAGCAGCTTCCTGGCCCCGACAGGGGCGAACGGGGAGCTGTTTTTT.

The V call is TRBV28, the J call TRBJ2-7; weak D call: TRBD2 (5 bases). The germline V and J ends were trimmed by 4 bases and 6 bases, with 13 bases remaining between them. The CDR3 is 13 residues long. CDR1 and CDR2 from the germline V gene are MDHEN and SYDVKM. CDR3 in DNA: TGTGCCAGCAGTTCCCCTCCGGGGTTCGAGCAGTACTTC. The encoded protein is CASSSPPGFEQYF.